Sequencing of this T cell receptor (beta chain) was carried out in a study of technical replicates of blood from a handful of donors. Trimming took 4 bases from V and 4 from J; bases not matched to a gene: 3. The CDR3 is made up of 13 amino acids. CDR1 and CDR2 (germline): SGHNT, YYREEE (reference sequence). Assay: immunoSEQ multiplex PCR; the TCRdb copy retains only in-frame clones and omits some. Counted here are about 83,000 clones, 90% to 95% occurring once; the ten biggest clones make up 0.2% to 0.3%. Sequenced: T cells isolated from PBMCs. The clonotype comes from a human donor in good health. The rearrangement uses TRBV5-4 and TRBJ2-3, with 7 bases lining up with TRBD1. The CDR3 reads CASSLQGADTQYF. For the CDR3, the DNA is TGTGCCAGCAGCCTCCAGGGGGCAGATACGCAGTATTTT.